The 19 T cell receptor beta chains listed next were all sequenced from one sample in a study of T-cell memory formation after mild COVID-19. In TCRdb, the 5' RACE reads were re-called with MiXCR into one record per CDR3 protein. The sample records about 560,000 distinct CDR3 sequences, about 20% being singletons. Sequencing used PBMCs or a T cell subset sorted from them (not recorded which). The receptors here all came from an adult woman who had mild COVID-19 (a few samples of this study predate the infection). Cell type and time point are not known.

This clonotype occurred a few times. The chain carries TRBV12-3 or TRBV12-4 and TRBJ2-7; TRBD2 aligns across 10 bases. The CDR3 contains 13 residues. Trimming cost V 5 bases and J 6 bases; bases outside gene matches: 4. Here the CDR3 reads CASSKREGGEQYF. CDR3 nucleotide sequence: TGTGCCAGCAGTAAGCGGGAGGGAGGCGAGCAGTACTTC.

This clonotype was detected only a few times. CDR3 bases: TGTGCCAGCAGTTTGGGACCGGCCGGCGGACGGACCCAGTACTTC. Translating it yields CASSLGPAGGRTQYF. The chain combines TRBV2 with TRBJ2-5; either TRBD1 or TRBD2 may fit D (5 bases each). Deletions cut 5 bases from V and 7 bases from J, with 20 bases between. Per the germline V gene, CDR1 is SNHLY and CDR2 is FYNNEI. The CDR3 loop spans 15 amino acids.

This rearrangement joins TRBV12-3 or TRBV12-4 to TRBJ1-1; D might be TRBD1 (5 bases). Trimming pared 1 base from V and 1 base from J, leaving 13 bases between. CDR3 length: 16 residues. The CDR3 DNA reads as TGTGCCAGCAGTTTAGGGCAGGGCCCATGGAACACTGAAGCTTTCTTT. Its translation is CASSLGQGPWNTEAFF.

This chain connects TRBV20-1 to TRBJ2-7; TRBD1 is a possible D gene (6 bases). V was pared by 5 bases and J by 3 bases, with 14 bases between. The CDR3 length is 13 residues. The germline V gene encodes CDR1 DFQATT and CDR2 SNEGSKA (reference sequence). CDR3 nucleotides: TGCAGTGCTGTGGGGGCATTAAACTACGAGCAGTACTTC. Residues: CSAVGALNYEQYF.

This chain connects TRBV5-4 to TRBJ2-6; D is ambiguous. Trimming shortened V by 3 bases and J by 0 bases, and 10 bases separated the two germline ends. CDR3 length: 16 residues. In germline, CDR1 is SGHNT, CDR2 YYREEE (reference sequence). This CDR3 reads CASSSDPNSGANVLTF. Here the CDR3 DNA reads TGTGCCAGCAGCTCCGACCCCAACTCTGGGGCCAACGTCCTGACTTTC.

This chain links TRBV19 with TRBJ2-5, with D possibly TRBD2 on 5 matching bases. Germline CDR1 LNHDA, CDR2 SQIVND (reference sequence). The CDR3 has 15 residues. V was pared by 6 bases and J by 4 bases, with 18 bases between. This chain's CDR3 is CASSPDGVEGETQYF. The CDR3 coding sequence is TGTGCCAGTAGCCCGGACGGGGTCGAAGGAGAGACCCAGTACTTC.

This clonotype was recorded a few times. The V and J genes are TRBV5-1 and TRBJ1-1, with D perhaps TRBD1 (5 bases). V lost 4 bases, J lost 6 bases, and 16 bases lay in between. The CDR3 spans 14 residues. CDR1 and CDR2 (germline): SGHRS, YFSETQ. The CDR3 here is CASSAGDFNPEAFF. For the CDR3, the DNA is TGCGCCAGCAGCGCTGGGGACTTTAACCCTGAAGCTTTCTTT.

This clonotype was seen only a few times. The rearrangement joins TRBV6-2 or TRBV6-3 to TRBJ2-1; 9 bases are shared with TRBD2. Germline values: CDR1 MNHEY, CDR2 SVGEGT. Trimming at V came to 7 bases and at J to 2 bases, leaving 9 bases not matched to a gene. The length of the CDR3 is 16 residues. CDR3 in amino acids: CASIRRAGGAYNEQFF. The CDR3 DNA is TGTGCCAGCATCCGGCGGGCGGGAGGGGCCTACAATGAGCAGTTCTTC.

This sequence joins TRBV6-6 and TRBJ2-1, with 12 bases identical to TRBD2. Per germline, CDR1 MNHNY and CDR2 SVGAGI (reference sequence). CDR3 length: 20 amino acids. Trimming removed 6 bases from V and 2 bases from J; junction bases left unmatched: 17. Here the CDR3 reads CASSLSVLAGGPLTYNEQFF. CDR3 bases: TGTGCCAGCAGCCTTTCCGTACTAGCGGGGGGCCCCCTTACCTACAATGAGCAGTTCTTC.

The V gene is TRBV12-3 or TRBV12-4, the J gene TRBJ1-6; D not resolved. The CDR3 extends over 17 amino acids. V was cut by 1 base and J by 9 bases, with 19 bases left in between. In DNA, the CDR3 is TGTGCCAGCAGTTTAGTGCCCTGGACGCCTAGTCCTTCACCCCTCCACTTT. It codes for CASSLVPWTPSPSPLHF.

There are a few counts of this clonotype. The chain employs TRBV27 and TRBJ1-1; D is possibly TRBD1 (5 bases). V lost 5 bases, J lost 8 bases, and 15 bases lay in between. The CDR3 contains 13 residues. Looked up from germline, CDR1 is MNHEY and CDR2 is SMNVEV (reference sequence). This CDR3 is CASSRGRVGEAFF. CDR3 DNA sequence: TGTGCCAGCAGTCGTGGCAGGGTTGGAGAAGCTTTCTTT.

The chain couples TRBV7-2 to TRBJ2-3; 7 bases agree with TRBD1. The ends lost 4 bases at V and 10 bases at J; junction bases unmatched: 5. The CDR3 extends over 12 amino acids. Looked up from germline, CDR1 is SGHTA and CDR2 is FQGNSA. In DNA, the CDR3 is TGTGCCAGCAGCTCACAGGGGTATGCGCAGTATTTT. This codes for CASSSQGYAQYF.

This clonotype came up a few times. V usage is TRBV20-1 and J usage is TRBJ2-5; D is unclear. CDR3 length: 10 residues. Trimming removed 2 bases from V and 5 bases from J, with 3 bases in between. CDR1 is DFQATT, CDR2 SNEGSKA, per germline (reference sequence). CDR3 in amino acids: CSARWETQYF. The CDR3, as DNA: TGCAGTGCTAGATGGGAGACCCAGTACTTC.

The chain has TRBV7-9 and TRBJ1-2; D call uncertain. Germline-derived CDR1 and CDR2 are SEHNR and FQNEAQ (reference sequence). CDR3 length: 17 residues. V lost 6 bases and J 4 bases, leaving 24 bases between the germline ends. This CDR3 reads CASSRSVVPVKGYGYTF. Written as DNA, the CDR3 is TGTGCCAGCAGTCGTAGCGTTGTTCCGGTCAAGGGCTATGGCTACACCTTC.

CDR3 nucleotides: TGTGCCAGCAGCCAATCCCCCCACAACGCCTACGAGCAGTACTTC. Translated, it gives CASSQSPHNAYEQYF. The chain employs TRBV16 and TRBJ2-7; the D is unclear. V lost 0 bases and J lost 2, with 11 bases in between. This CDR3 region has 15 residues. Germline CDR1 KGHSY, CDR2 FQNENV.

V usage is TRBV12-3 or TRBV12-4 and J usage is TRBJ1-2; 8 bases line up with TRBD1. The CDR3 runs 15 residues. The trim removed 5 bases at V and 5 bases at J, leaving 10 bases unmatched. CDR3 protein: CASSQPPTGEYGYTF. The CDR3 region has the DNA TGTGCCAGCAGTCAACCTCCGACAGGGGAATATGGCTACACCTTC.

The V call is TRBV9, the J call TRBJ1-3, with D possibly matching TRBD1 (5 bases). The CDR3 covers 15 residues. From germline, CDR1 is SGDLS and CDR2 YYNGEE. Between the trimmed V and J ends, which lost 0 bases and 0 bases, there was a span of 7 bases. The CDR3 loop is CASSVGGASGNTIYF. The CDR3 DNA reads TGTGCCAGCAGCGTAGGAGGGGCCTCTGGAAACACCATATATTTT.

The V and J genes are TRBV4-3 and TRBJ1-2, with TRBD1 matching over 8 bases. This CDR3 has 14 amino acids. J was trimmed by 8 bases and V by 1 base; bases with no gene match: 6. Germline CDR1 LGHNA, CDR2 YSLEER. CDR3 nucleotide sequence: TGCGCCAGCAGCCAAGGTGACAGGGGCTCCGGCTACACCTTC. It is translated as CASSQGDRGSGYTF.

The chain joins TRBV12-3 or TRBV12-4 to TRBJ1-2, with 9 bases aligning to TRBD1. CDR3 length: 15 amino acids. J lost 7 bases, V lost 7 bases, and 13 bases had no gene match. CDR3 in amino acids: CASTLHGGQGFGYTF. In nucleotides, the CDR3 is TGTGCCAGCACTCTCCACGGGGGACAGGGTTTTGGCTACACCTTC.